Included here is one T cell receptor (beta chain) sequence, with context. No antigen is known for it. Sequencing used immunoSEQ multiplex PCR; TCRdb keeps in-frame clones, though not all of them. Here the sample spans more than 80,000 clones, roughly 90% being singletons. The entry originates in a study of T cell responses to AZD1222 COVID-19 vaccine. Findings of the study overall: Clonal diversity was possibly underestimated, and white British individuals and females predominated among donors.

V lost 6 bases, J lost 0 bases, and 11 bases stayed unmatched. CDR3 length: 17 residues. CDR1 is SEHNR and CDR2 is FQNEAQ in the germline V gene (reference sequence). This material consisted of peripheral blood, taken on day 0 of AZD1222 vaccination. The TCR comes from an adult in good health. This sequence joins TRBV7-9 and TRBJ2-1; 7 bases match TRBD2. DNA of the CDR3: TGTGCCAGCAGTCTAGAACCCGGGAGGACCTCCTACAATGAGCAGTTCTTC. It codes for CASSLEPGRTSYNEQFF. Complete variable domain (other parts from reference TRBV7-9 and TRBJ2-1): DTGVSQNPRHKITKRGQNVTFRCDPISEHNRLYWYRQTLGQGPEFLTYFQNEAQLEKSRLLSDRFSAERPKGSFSTLEIQRTEQGDSAMYLCASSLEPGRTSYNEQFFGPGTRLTVL.